These 4 T cell receptor beta chains originate from one sample sequenced in a study of radiotherapy plus CTLA-4 blockade in lung cancer. Libraries were prepared by immunoSEQ multiplex PCR; TCRdb keeps only in-frame clonotypes and omits some of them. The sample contains 40,000 to 50,000 clones, about 75% of which appear only once. The sequenced sample was peripheral blood, obtained from a patient treated with radiotherapy plus ipilimumab. Every receptor here comes from a human donor with non-small cell lung cancer who had stable disease on radiotherapy plus ipilimumab.

The rearrangement links TRBV5-8 to TRBJ2-5; TRBD2 agrees at 11 bases. This CDR3 has 18 residues. From germline, CDR1 is SGHTS and CDR2 YDEGEE. After removal of 2 bases from V and 4 bases from J, the junction contained 13 bases not matched to a gene. The CDR3 sequence is CASSFRTSGGGHRETQYF. CDR3 nucleotide sequence: TGTGCCAGCAGCTTTCGCACTAGCGGGGGCGGACACAGAGAGACCCAGTACTTC. Drawing the rest from reference TRBV5-8 and TRBJ2-5, the complete variable domain is EAGVTQSPTHLIKTRGQQATLRCSPISGHTSVYWYQQALGLGLQFLLWYDEGEERNRGNFPPRFSGRQFPNYSSELNVNALELEDSALYLCASSFRTSGGGHRETQYFGPGTRLLVL.

V usage is TRBV6-6 and J usage is TRBJ1-2; 9 bases line up with TRBD1. The CDR3 consists of 14 residues. Germline V gene data show CDR1 as MNHNY and CDR2 as SVGAGI (reference sequence). Losses at the gene ends were 7 bases for V and 4 bases for J; bases not matched to a gene: 7. The CDR3 nucleotides read TGTGCCAGCACATCTTCACAGGGGGCCTATGGCTACACCTTC. It encodes CASTSSQGAYGYTF.

This clone showed up just a few times. J is TRBJ2-2 and V is TRBV10-2, with D unclear. CDR1 is WSHSY, CDR2 SAAADI, per germline. Trimming took 4 bases from V and 3 from J, leaving 9 bases between them. This CDR3 has 14 residues. CDR3 sequence reads: CASSVQLYTGELFF. The CDR3 DNA reads TGCGCCAGCAGTGTCCAGTTATACACCGGGGAGCTGTTTTTT.

This sequence joins TRBV30 and TRBJ2-2, with TRBD2 matching 10 bases. Germline loops: CDR1 GTSNPN, CDR2 SVGIG (reference sequence). The CDR3 runs 12 residues. Unmatched junction bases numbered 5, after V lost 3 bases and J lost 13 bases. CDR3 sequence (DNA): TGTGCCTGGAGCACTAGCGGGGCGAGGCTGTTTTTT. Encoded protein: CAWSTSGARLFF.